Listed below are T cell receptor beta chains from one sample, sequenced in a study of T cell repertoires and HLA-DP antigens. Assay: immunoSEQ multiplex PCR; the TCRdb copy retains only in-frame clones and omits some. Found here are 65,000 to 90,000 clones, about 80% of them singletons; the top ten hold approximately 1.4%. Their antigen targets remain unknown. Sample: CD4+ T cells from PBMCs. These receptors were taken from a man aged 55 to 70 in good health and CMV-seronegative. The CDR3 runs from the conserved cysteine through the conserved F or W. A D gene is named only where the DNA matches it firmly. Size tells how often a clone was seen (once, few, many) or the class of an expanded clone, and some rows leave it out.

>TRBD1|TRBJ1-6|-|TRBV15
CATAGTGKSPLHF
TGTGCCACCGCCGGGACAGGGAAGTCACCCCTCCACTTT
>TRBD1|TRBJ1-2|-|TRBV5-5
CASSLGTDYGYTF
TGTGCCAGCAGCCTGGGGACAGACTATGGCTACACCTTC
>-|TRBJ1-3|-|TRBV18
CASSPRWTADTIYF
TGTGCCAGCTCACCAAGGTGGACAGCAGACACCATATATTTT
>-|TRBJ2-1|-|TRBV5-1
CASSLVGDVRDEQFF
TGCGCCAGCAGCTTAGTGGGGGACGTAAGGGATGAGCAGTTCTTC
>-|TRBJ1-1|-|TRBV11-2
CASSPWDNTEAFF
TGTGCCAGCAGCCCCTGGGACAACACTGAAGCTTTCTTT
>-|TRBJ2-3|-|TRBV2
CASSEGASGAITDTQYF
TGTGCCAGCAGTGAAGGGGCTAGTGGTGCCATCACAGATACGCAGTATTTT
>TRBD1|TRBJ1-2|-|TRBV6-5
CASRQQGTNYGYTF
TGTGCCAGCAGACAACAGGGGACTAACTATGGCTACACCTTC
>TRBD1|TRBJ1-2|-|TRBV18
CASSTTQTGQYGYTF
TGTGCCAGCTCAACGACGCAGACAGGGCAGTACGGCTACACCTTC
>-|TRBJ2-1|-|TRBV7-2
CASSLDRGSNEQFF
TGTGCCAGCAGCTTAGATCGGGGGTCCAATGAGCAGTTCTTC
>TRBD1|TRBJ1-6|-|TRBV11-2
CASSSSDRGNSPLHF
TGTGCCAGCAGCTCTTCGGACAGGGGGAATTCACCCCTCCACTTT
>-|TRBJ1-5|-|TRBV25-1
CASSDSYSNQPQHF
TGTGCCAGCAGTGACAGTTATAGCAATCAGCCCCAGCATTTT
>TRBD1|TRBJ1-5|-|TRBV9
CASSVGPTGGNQPQHF
TGTGCCAGCAGCGTGGGACCGACAGGGGGCAATCAGCCCCAGCATTTT
>-|TRBJ1-3|-|TRBV15
CATSRERTANSGNTIYF
TGTGCCACCAGTAGAGAAAGGACGGCTAACTCTGGAAACACCATATATTTT
>-|TRBJ2-5|-|TRBV6-6
CASSYGVEETQYF
TGTGCCAGCAGTTATGGGGTGGAAGAGACCCAGTACTTC
>-|TRBJ2-4|once|TRBV6-5
CASSFLQGGKNIQYF
TGTGCCAGCAGTTTTTTACAGGGTGGCAAAAACATTCAGTACTTC
>-|TRBJ2-1|few|TRBV7-2
CASSLYTSDNEQFF
TGTGCCAGCAGCTTATATACGAGCGACAATGAGCAGTTCTTC
>-|TRBJ1-2|-|TRBV7-9
CASSSESGVYGYTF
TGTGCCAGCAGCTCCGAATCAGGGGTCTATGGCTACACCTTC
>TRBD1|TRBJ2-7|few|TRBV13
CASSLRTGRYEQYF
TGTGCCAGCAGCTTAAGGACAGGGCGCTACGAGCAGTACTTC
>TRBD2|TRBJ2-5|few|TRBV11-2
CASSDDGRAHETQYF
TGTGCCAGCAGTGACGACGGGAGGGCCCATGAGACCCAGTACTTC
>TRBD1|TRBJ2-5|once|TRBV5-4
CASSSRQGAWETQYF
TGTGCCAGCAGCTCCCGACAGGGGGCATGGGAGACCCAGTACTTC
>-|TRBJ2-5|-|TRBV27
CASSSGQHQETQYF
TGTGCCAGCAGTTCGGGACAACACCAAGAGACCCAGTACTTC
>TRBD1|TRBJ1-5|-|TRBV5-6
CASSVRGTGQPQHF
TGTGCCAGCAGCGTCAGGGGGACGGGTCAGCCCCAGCATTTT
>TRBD1|TRBJ2-2|-|TRBV4-1
CASRDLRDTGAGELFF
TGCGCCAGCAGGGACCTCCGGGACACAGGGGCCGGGGAGCTGTTTTTT
>-|TRBJ2-6|-|TRBV4-2
CASSQPGAPGSGANVLTF
TGTGCCAGCAGCCAACCGGGGGCCCCTGGCTCTGGGGCCAACGTCCTGACTTTC
>-|TRBJ1-2|once|TRBV19
CASRTVGGYTF
TGTGCCAGTCGGACCGTGGGTGGCTACACCTTC
>TRBD1|TRBJ1-5|once|TRBV5-1
CASSLTGGGGNQPQHF
TGCGCCAGCAGCCTCACAGGGGGCGGAGGCAATCAGCCCCAGCATTTT
>-|TRBJ1-2|-|TRBV5-8
CASSPVAVVHGYTF
TGTGCCAGCAGCCCCGTGGCAGTAGTACATGGCTACACCTTC
>-|TRBJ1-5|-|TRBV11-2
CASSAREGQPQHF
TGTGCCAGCAGCGCACGAGAGGGACAGCCCCAGCATTTT
>-|TRBJ1-6|-|TRBV19
CASSEQAINSPLHF
TGTGCCAGTAGTGAACAGGCGATTAATTCACCCCTCCACTTT
>TRBD1|TRBJ2-2|-|TRBV11-3
CASSLETGRTGELFF
TGTGCCAGCAGCTTAGAGACAGGGCGTACCGGGGAGCTGTTTTTT
>-|TRBJ2-1|once|TRBV5-6
CASSARLSGVHNEQFF
TGTGCCAGCAGCGCGCGACTCAGCGGAGTCCACAATGAGCAGTTCTTC
>-|TRBJ1-3|few|TRBV15
CATSRELGSGNTIYF
TGTGCCACCAGCAGAGAATTGGGCTCTGGAAACACCATATATTTT
>-|TRBJ2-3|-|TRBV11-1
CASSLGERTDTQYF
TGTGCCAGCAGCTTAGGAGAGCGCACAGATACGCAGTATTTT
>-|TRBJ1-1|-|TRBV5-1
CASSFRDGGLATEAFF
TGCGCCAGCAGCTTCCGGGACGGCGGCCTAGCCACTGAAGCTTTCTTT
>-|TRBJ2-5|-|TRBV2
CASRQPTGQETQYF
TGTGCCAGCAGGCAACCGACAGGCCAAGAGACCCAGTACTTC
>TRBD1|TRBJ1-4|many|TRBV4-3
CASSQQGAGEKLFF
TGCGCCAGCAGCCAACAGGGGGCTGGTGAAAAACTGTTTTTT
>TRBD2|TRBJ2-3|-|TRBV10-1
CASGGLAPDTQYF
TGCGCCAGCGGGGGACTAGCCCCAGATACGCAGTATTTT
>TRBD1|TRBJ1-4|-|TRBV5-8
CASSFWTGLGEKLFF
TGTGCCAGCAGCTTTTGGACAGGGCTTGGAGAAAAACTGTTTTTT
>-|TRBJ1-1|-|TRBV2
CASSERFMNTEAFF
TGTGCCAGCAGTGAAAGGTTTATGAACACTGAAGCTTTCTTT
>TRBD1|TRBJ2-5|once|TRBV15
CATSRDPRQGRETQYF
TGTGCCACCAGCAGAGATCCGAGACAGGGACGTGAGACCCAGTACTTC
>TRBD2|TRBJ2-4|once|TRBV6-5
CASSYSGGSEYF
TGTGCCAGCAGTTACTCAGGCGGGAGCGAGTACTTC
>-|TRBJ2-5|once|TRBV7-8
CASSPRSTGRDGTQYF
TGTGCCAGCAGCCCCAGATCGACGGGCCGGGACGGGACCCAGTACTTC
>-|TRBJ1-2|-|TRBV7-3
CASSLNNNYGYTF
TGTGCCAGCAGCTTAAACAATAACTATGGCTACACCTTC
>-|TRBJ2-1|-|TRBV10-3
CAISEIGTFSYNEQFF
TGTGCCATCAGTGAGATCGGGACATTCTCCTACAATGAGCAGTTCTTC
>-|TRBJ1-6|-|TRBV28
CASSSNNSPLHF
TGTGCCAGCAGTTCCAATAATTCACCCCTCCACTTT
>-|TRBJ2-4|-|TRBV30
CAWSNLAKNIQYF
TGTGCCTGGAGTAACCTAGCCAAAAACATTCAGTACTTC
>-|TRBJ1-3|-|TRBV30
CAWRSAGGGNTIYF
TGTGCCTGGAGGTCGGCAGGTGGTGGAAACACCATATATTTT
>-|TRBJ2-2|-|TRBV29-1
CSVDRSGGELFF
TGCAGCGTTGACAGGTCCGGCGGGGAGCTGTTTTTT
>-|TRBJ2-2|-|TRBV7-6
CASSLATGELFF
TGTGCCAGCAGCTTAGCGACCGGGGAGCTGTTTTTT
>-|TRBJ1-1|-|TRBV29-1
CSVRTVKTEAFF
TGCAGCGTGAGGACAGTTAAAACTGAAGCTTTCTTT
>-|TRBJ1-3|once|TRBV7-9
CASSQTTILENTIYF
TGTGCCAGCAGCCAAACCACAATACTTGAAAACACCATATATTTT
>-|TRBJ1-2|-|TRBV19
CASSVDTLYGYTF
TGTGCCAGTAGTGTCGACACCCTCTATGGCTACACCTTC
>-|TRBJ1-1|-|TRBV28
CASSLIGKAFF
TGTGCCAGCAGTTTAATCGGAAAAGCTTTCTTT
>-|TRBJ1-2|-|TRBV4-3
CASSQDSGTFSNYGYTF
TGCGCCAGCAGCCAAGATTCAGGGACGTTTTCTAACTATGGCTACACCTTC